This is a list of T cell receptor beta chains from one sample in a study of T-cell reconstitution after alpha-beta-depleted transplantation in children. TCRdb reanalysed the PCR reads using MiXCR and keeps one entry per CDR3 protein. This table has fewer than 700,000 distinct CDR3 sequences, about 21% appearing once. The sample consisted of PBMCs, mostly from graft donor cells, taken 360 days after TCRalphabeta/CD19-depleted stem cell transplant. The receptors were sampled from a boy younger than two who had a stem cell transplant for acute myeloid leukemia, so the T cells may come from the graft donor. CDR3s include the opening cysteine and the closing phenylalanine or tryptophan. The order of the fields is V gene, J gene, CDR3 protein.

TRBV7-2,TRBJ2-2,CASSFRGLAGELFF
TRBV7-2,TRBJ2-5,CASSLAQKETQYF
TRBV2,TRBJ1-1,CASRQGLDTEAFF
TRBV20-1,TRBJ2-3,CSAFGLSTDTQYF
TRBV10-3,TRBJ1-2,CAISESKVGGYTF
TRBV27,TRBJ2-1,CASSLIGTPDEQFF
TRBV4-3,TRBJ2-3,CASSFQGGNTDTQYF
TRBV9,TRBJ2-7,CASSVDGTGSPGAQYF
TRBV27,TRBJ1-6,CASSPPGNSPLHF
TRBV6-1,TRBJ2-5,CASSRTSPGTQYF